This T cell receptor (beta chain) was captured by sequencing in a study of blood T cell repertoires in COVID-19. As for the study in general: Both acute and convalescent COVID-19 samples were obtained from the United States, Italy and Spain. T cells, B-cell-depleted T cells, or PBMCs supplied cDNA or gDNA.

CDR1 SGHRS and CDR2 YFSETQ come from the germline V gene. Trimming took 0 bases from V and 9 from J; bases not matched to a gene: 3. The CDR3 extends over 14 amino acids. Per the original data handling: How many nucleated cells were present was estimated from reference gene primer amplification. Assay: immunoSEQ multiplex PCR; the TCRdb copy retains only in-frame clones and omits some. V and J calls and clone size follow that table, whereas D and trimming were derived from the DNA. The repertoire holds 150,000 or so clones, with 81% as singletons. This sequence was found in a man aged 60-69 years with active or convalescent COVID-19. The rearrangement joins TRBV5-1 to TRBJ2-1, with 10 positions matching TRBD1. The sequencing input was peripheral blood. This CDR3 reads CASSLGQGAREQFF. CDR3 sequence (DNA): TGCGCCAGCAGCTTGGGACAGGGGGCGCGTGAGCAGTTCTTC.